This T cell receptor (beta chain) was sequenced during a study of blood T cell repertoires in COVID-19. Across the study: COVID-19 samples collected from the United States, Italy and Spain covered acute and convalescent phases. PBMCs, B-cell-depleted T cells, or T cells provided the cDNA or gDNA that made up the material.

This CDR3 comprises 18 residues. Germline V lookup: CDR1 MNHEY, CDR2 SMNVEV (reference sequence). V shed 3 bases and J 5 bases; nucleotides not matched to a gene: 9. Source study methods: For nucleated cells, counts were estimated from reference gene primer amplification. The assay was immunoSEQ multiplex PCR, and TCRdb's table has in-frame clones only and misses some. D and trimming come from the DNA, and the V and J calls and clone size come from that table. The repertoire holds tens of thousands of clones, with 80% to 95% as singletons. What was sequenced was peripheral blood. The sequence derives from an elderly man with acute or convalescent COVID-19. The chain couples TRBV27 to TRBJ2-5; 16 bases fit TRBD2. In nucleotides, the CDR3 is TGTGCCAGCAGTTTCGGGACTAGCGGGGGGGGTGGTGCTGAGACCCAGTACTTC. Protein product: CASSFGTSGGGGAETQYF.